Below are 11 T cell receptor beta chains sequenced from a single sample in a study of monozygotic twins with inflammatory bowel disease. TCRdb re-called the 5' RACE reads; every CDR3 protein appears as one record, without DNA. This table holds fewer than 200,000 distinct CDR3 sequences. Source material: blood. Receptors were obtained from a human donor with ulcerative colitis or Crohn's disease, or a healthy co-twin of an affected twin (not recorded which).

V gene TRBV7-2 combines with J gene TRBJ2-1. Germline CDR1 SGHTA, CDR2 FQGNSA. The CDR3 length is 15 residues. The CDR3 spells CASSLGGGSYNEQFF.

V gene TRBV20-1 combines with J gene TRBJ2-5; TCRdb's D call of TRBD1 is untestable without DNA. The germline gives CDR1 DFQATT, CDR2 SNEGSKA (reference sequence). The CDR3 spans 12 residues. The CDR3: CSGRQAQETQYF.

This sequence joins TRBV7-9 and TRBJ1-2; no DNA is available, so the TRBD1 call from TCRdb remains unchecked. The germline CDR1 and CDR2 sequences are SEHNR and FQNEAQ (reference sequence). The CDR3 has 16 amino acids. This CDR3 reads CASSTYPRDSSYGYTF.

This rearrangement joins TRBV28 to TRBJ2-2; TCRdb's D gene call, TRBD2, goes unchecked for lack of DNA. CDR1 is MDHEN and CDR2 is SYDVKM in the germline V gene. The CDR3 loop spans 17 amino acids. The CDR3 spells CASSMGLAGDNTGELFF.

The chain is built from TRBV28 and TRBJ1-5. Per the germline V gene, CDR1 is MDHEN and CDR2 is SYDVKM. The CDR3 runs 16 residues. The CDR3 reads CASSLIRPRIGQPQHF. Full variable domain (missing parts from reference TRBV28 and TRBJ1-5): DVKVTQSSRYLVKRTGEKVFLECVQDMDHENMFWYRQDPGLGLRLIYFSYDVKMKEKGDIPEGYSVSREKKERFSLILESASTNQTSMYLCASSLIRPRIGQPQHFGDGTRLSIL.

The rearrangement links TRBV27 to TRBJ2-7; without DNA, the TCRdb call of TRBD2 cannot be checked. Germline CDR1 and CDR2: MNHEY and SMNVEV (reference sequence). CDR3 length equals 14 residues. CDR3 sequence: CASQSADSPYEQYF.

The chain recombines TRBV5-1 with TRBJ2-3; the D call of TRBD2 rests on TCRdb alone, since no DNA is present to check it. Germline CDR1 is SGHRS and CDR2 is YFSETQ. This CDR3 has 17 amino acids. The CDR3 sequence is CASSYGTSGSYGDTQYF.

The chain has TRBV5-1 and TRBJ2-3; TCRdb returns TRBD2, unconfirmable since there is no DNA. The CDR3 extends over 15 amino acids. Germline V CDR1 and CDR2: SGHRS, YFSETQ. CDR3 in amino acids: CASSLAGVETDTQYF.

The chain recombines TRBV3-1 with TRBJ2-1; lacking DNA, the TRBD1 call made by TCRdb goes unchecked. The CDR3 runs 17 residues. Germline V gene lookup returns CDR1 LGHDT and CDR2 YNNKEL (reference sequence). CDR3 in amino acids: CASSQDRGGFSYNEQFF.

The chain uses TRBV2 and TRBJ2-3; without DNA, the TCRdb call of TRBD1 cannot be checked. Germline lookup yields CDR1 SNHLY and CDR2 FYNNEI. This CDR3 contains 14 residues. CDR3 sequence: CASSVRDPGDTQYF.

The chain carries TRBV18 and TRBJ1-2; TCRdb proposes TRBD1, but this gene call is untestable without DNA. Germline V CDR1 and CDR2: KGHSH, LQKENI. The CDR3 has 16 residues. The CDR3 reads CASSPSDAPLRDGYTF.